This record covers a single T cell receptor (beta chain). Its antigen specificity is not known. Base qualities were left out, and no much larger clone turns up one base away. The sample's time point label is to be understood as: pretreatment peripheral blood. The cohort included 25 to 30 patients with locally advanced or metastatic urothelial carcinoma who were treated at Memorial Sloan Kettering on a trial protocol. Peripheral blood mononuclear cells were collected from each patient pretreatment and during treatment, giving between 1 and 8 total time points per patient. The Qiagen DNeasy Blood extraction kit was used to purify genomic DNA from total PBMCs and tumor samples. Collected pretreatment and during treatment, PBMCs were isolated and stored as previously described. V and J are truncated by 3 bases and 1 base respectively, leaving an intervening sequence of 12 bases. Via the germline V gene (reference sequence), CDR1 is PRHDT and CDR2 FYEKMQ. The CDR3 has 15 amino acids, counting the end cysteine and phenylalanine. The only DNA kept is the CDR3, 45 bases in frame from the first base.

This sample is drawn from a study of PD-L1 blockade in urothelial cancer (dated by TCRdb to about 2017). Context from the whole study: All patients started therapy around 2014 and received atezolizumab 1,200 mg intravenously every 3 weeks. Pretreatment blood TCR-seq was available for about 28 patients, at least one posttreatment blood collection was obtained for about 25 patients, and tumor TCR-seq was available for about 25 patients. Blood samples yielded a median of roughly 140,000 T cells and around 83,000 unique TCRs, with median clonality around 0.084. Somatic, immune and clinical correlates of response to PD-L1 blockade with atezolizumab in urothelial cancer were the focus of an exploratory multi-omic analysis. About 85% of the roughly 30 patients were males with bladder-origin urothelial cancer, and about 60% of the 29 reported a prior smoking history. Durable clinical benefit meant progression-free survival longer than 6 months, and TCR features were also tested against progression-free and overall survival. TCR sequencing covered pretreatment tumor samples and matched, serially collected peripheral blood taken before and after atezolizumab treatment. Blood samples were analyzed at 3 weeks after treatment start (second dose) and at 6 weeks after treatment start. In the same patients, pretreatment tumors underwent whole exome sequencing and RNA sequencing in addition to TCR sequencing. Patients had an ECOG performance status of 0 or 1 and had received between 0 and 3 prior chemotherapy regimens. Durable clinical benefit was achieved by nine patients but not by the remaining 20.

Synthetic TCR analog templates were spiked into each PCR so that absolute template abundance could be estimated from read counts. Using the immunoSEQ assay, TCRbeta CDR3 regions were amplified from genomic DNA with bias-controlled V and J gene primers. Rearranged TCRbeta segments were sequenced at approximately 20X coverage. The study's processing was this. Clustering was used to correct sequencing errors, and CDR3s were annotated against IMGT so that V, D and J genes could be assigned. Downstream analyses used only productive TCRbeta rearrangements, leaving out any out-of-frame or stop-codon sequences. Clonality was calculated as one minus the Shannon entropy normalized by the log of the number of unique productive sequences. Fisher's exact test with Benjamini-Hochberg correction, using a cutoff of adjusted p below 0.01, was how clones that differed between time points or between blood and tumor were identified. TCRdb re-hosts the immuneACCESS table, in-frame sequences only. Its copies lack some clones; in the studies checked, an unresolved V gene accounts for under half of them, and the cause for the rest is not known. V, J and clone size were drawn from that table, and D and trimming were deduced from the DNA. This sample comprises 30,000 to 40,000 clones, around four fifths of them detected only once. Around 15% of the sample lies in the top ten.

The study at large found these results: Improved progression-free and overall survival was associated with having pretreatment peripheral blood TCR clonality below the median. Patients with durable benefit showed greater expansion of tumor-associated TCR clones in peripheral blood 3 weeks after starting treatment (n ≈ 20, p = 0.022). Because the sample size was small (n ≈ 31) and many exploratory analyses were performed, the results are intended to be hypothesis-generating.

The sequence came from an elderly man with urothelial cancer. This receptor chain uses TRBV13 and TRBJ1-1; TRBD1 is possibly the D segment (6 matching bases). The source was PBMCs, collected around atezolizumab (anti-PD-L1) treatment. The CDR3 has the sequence CASSFPPDRNTEAFF. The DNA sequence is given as TGTGCCAGCAGCTTTCCACCGGACAGGAACACTGAAGCTTTCTTT.